Listed here is a single T cell receptor beta chain. Per the original methods: Estimation of nucleated cell counts relied on the amplification of reference gene primers. Repertoires were generated with immunoSEQ multiplex PCR, while TCRdb's copy carries only in-frame clones and drops some. Clone size and V and J calls were adopted from that table, with D and trimming inferred from the DNA. Seen here are some 170,000 clones, 81% observed once, and the top ten hold 8% to 13%. The CDR3 runs 15 residues. Trimming took off 4 bases at V and 2 bases at J, with 11 bases between the two ends. The germline gives CDR1 LNHNV, CDR2 YYDKDF (reference sequence). The data originate from a study of blood T cell repertoires in COVID-19. Study background: Acute and convalescent COVID-19 samples came from the United States, Italy and Spain. T cells, B-cell-depleted T cells, or PBMCs supplied cDNA or gDNA.

The chain couples TRBV15 to TRBJ1-4; no definite D call. Sequenced: peripheral blood. The clonotype comes from a man between 60 and 70 years old with active or convalescent COVID-19. In nucleotides, the CDR3 is TGTGCCACCAGCAAATCGGGATCCACTAATGAAAAACTGTTTTTT. The encoded protein is CATSKSGSTNEKLFF.